The 28 T cell receptor beta chains below come from one sample, sequenced in a study of T-cell memory formation after mild COVID-19. TCRdb used MiXCR to reprocess the 5' RACE reads, holding one entry per CDR3 protein. The sample holds almost 550,000 distinct CDR3 sequences; roughly 20% are singletons and the top ten take approximately 12%. The sequenced sample was PBMCs or a T cell subset sorted from them (not recorded which). Every receptor here comes from an adult woman who had mild COVID-19 (a few samples of this study predate the infection). Cell type and time point are not known.

This clonotype was observed a handful of times. The rearrangement links TRBV2 to TRBJ2-3; 12 positions agree with TRBD2. This CDR3 region has 15 residues. Trimming took 7 bases from V and 6 from J; bases not matched to a gene: 8. The germline gives CDR1 SNHLY, CDR2 FYNNEI. CDR3 sequence reads: CASNNGLAGRDTQYF. The CDR3 region has the DNA TGTGCCAGCAACAATGGACTAGCGGGACGCGATACGCAGTATTTT. Supplemented by reference TRBV2 and TRBJ2-3, the full variable domain reads EPEVTQTPSHQVTQMGQEVILRCVPISNHLYFYWYRQILGQKVEFLVSFYNNEISEKSEIFDDQFSVERPDGSNFTLKIRSTKLEDSAMYFCASNNGLAGRDTQYFGPGTRLTVL.

This clonotype was seen a few times. This chain uses TRBV20-1 with TRBJ2-2; 15 bases agree with TRBD2. CDR1 and CDR2 (germline): DFQATT, SNEGSKA (reference sequence). The CDR3 length is 14 residues. Trimming removed 8 bases from V and 4 bases from J; junction bases left unmatched: 2. The CDR3: CSPGLAGGTGELFF. The DNA of the CDR3 is TGCAGTCCGGGACTAGCGGGAGGCACCGGGGAGCTGTTTTTT.

This chain connects TRBV12-3 or TRBV12-4 to TRBJ1-2; D is possibly TRBD1 (5 bases). This CDR3 has 14 residues. Trimming left V 6 bases short and J 8 bases short, with 19 bases between. The CDR3 sequence is CASSMRTGAVGYTF. CDR3 bases: TGTGCCAGCAGCATGAGAACCGGGGCCGTCGGCTACACCTTC.

V is TRBV27 and J is TRBJ2-1; 8 bases align to TRBD2. This CDR3 region has 15 residues. The V segment lost 7 bases and the J segment 6 bases; nucleotides outside the gene matches: 11. CDR1 is MNHEY and CDR2 is SMNVEV in the germline V gene (reference sequence). As DNA, the CDR3 is TGTGCCAGCACCCGCCCGGTAGCGGGGAGCAATGAGCAGTTCTTC. This gives the protein CASTRPVAGSNEQFF.

The table lists this clonotype with a few counts. The genes are TRBV6-2 or TRBV6-3 and TRBJ1-1; 8 bases align to TRBD1. The CDR3 runs to 13 residues. Germline assignment: CDR1 MNHEY and CDR2 SVGEGT. V lost 6 bases to trimming and J lost 7 bases; unmatched junction nucleotides: 7. This chain's CDR3 is CASSRNRGDEAFF. CDR3 nucleotides: TGTGCCAGCAGCCGCAACAGGGGGGATGAAGCTTTCTTT.

This clonotype has more than one count but fewer than ten. The chain links TRBV12-3 or TRBV12-4 to TRBJ2-5; possible D gene TRBD1, 5 bases. The length of the CDR3 is 15 residues. The germline V and J ends were trimmed by 2 bases and 2 bases, with 12 bases remaining between them. The CDR3 protein is CASSLNLAGQETQYF. The CDR3 bases are TGTGCCAGCAGTTTAAATTTAGCAGGGCAAGAGACCCAGTACTTC.

This clonotype appeared a few times. In DNA, the CDR3 is TGTGCCAGCGCCGGGACAGGCTCCCCTGGGGCCAACGTCCTGACTTTC. Protein product: CASAGTGSPGANVLTF. V usage is TRBV6-5 and J usage is TRBJ2-6; 8 bases line up with TRBD1. The trim removed 8 bases at V and 2 bases at J, leaving 8 bases unmatched. The CDR3 has 16 residues. The germline gives CDR1 MNHEY, CDR2 SVGAGI.

CDR3 nucleotide sequence: TGCAGTGCACTATTTAGGAGCTCCTACGAGCAGTACTTC. Translated: CSALFRSSYEQYF. This chain joins TRBV20-1 and TRBJ2-7; D remains ambiguous. Germline CDR1 is DFQATT and CDR2 is SNEGSKA (reference sequence). The CDR3 length is 13 residues. The V end was cut by 6 bases, the J end by 0 bases, with 12 bases between.

This clonotype was seen just once. The chain combines TRBV2 with TRBJ1-5; D uncertain. V was cut by 3 bases and J by 7 bases, with 13 bases left in between. Germline CDR1 SNHLY, CDR2 FYNNEI. The length of the CDR3 is 14 residues. For the CDR3, the DNA is TGTGCCAGCAGTGACTCCAACTCCAACCAGCCCCAGCATTTT. Translation gives CASSDSNSNQPQHF.

V is TRBV5-1 and J is TRBJ2-1; maybe TRBD2 (5 bases). Germline V gives CDR1 SGHRS, CDR2 YFSETQ. The CDR3 covers 16 residues. Trimming took off 0 bases at V and 4 bases at J, with 14 bases between the two ends. CDR3 DNA: TGCGCCAGCAGCTTGGAGAGCGGAGCCTCTTACAATGAGCAGTTCTTC. Amino acid sequence: CASSLESGASYNEQFF.

This chain uses TRBV12-3 or TRBV12-4 with TRBJ2-3; the match to TRBD1 covers 7 bases. V gave up 5 bases and J gave up 2 bases; unmatched junction bases: 10. There are 16 residues in the CDR3. As DNA, the CDR3 is TGTGCCAGCAGTCCAGGGACAGCTAAAGCCACAGATACGCAGTATTTT. It yields the protein CASSPGTAKATDTQYF.

This clonotype was detected a few times. The chain is built from TRBV12-3 or TRBV12-4 and TRBJ2-1, with TRBD2 matching over 8 bases. This CDR3 has 16 amino acids. The V segment lost 5 bases and the J segment 0 bases; nucleotides outside the gene matches: 6. CDR3 DNA sequence: TGTGCCAGCAGTCACCCGGGACTAGGCTCCTACAATGAGCAGTTCTTC. It specifies CASSHPGLGSYNEQFF.

The chain has TRBV16 and TRBJ1-1, with no clear D. The CDR3 totals 13 residues. V was pared by 1 base and J by 1 base, with 4 bases between. Germline CDR1 reads KGHSY; CDR2 reads FQNENV. CDR3 DNA: TGTGCCAGCAGCCAATTTAAGAACACTGAAGCTTTCTTT. This gives the protein CASSQFKNTEAFF.

As to this clonotype: Mismatch with germline at one junction end may stem from a read error. V usage is TRBV13 and J usage is TRBJ2-7; TRBD2 is a possible D gene (6 bases). The CDR3 runs to 13 residues. Germline values: CDR1 PRHDT, CDR2 FYEKMQ (reference sequence). CDR3 residues: CASSYGGVGERYF. The CDR3 coding sequence is TGTGCCAGCAGCTATGGAGGGGTTGGGGAGCGGTACTTC.

The chain carries TRBV7-9 and TRBJ2-6, with TRBD2 as a possible D gene (5 bases). The length of the CDR3 is 21 residues. Germline V gene data show CDR1 as SEHNR and CDR2 as FQNEAQ (reference sequence). V lost 2 bases and J lost 3, with 26 bases in between. CDR3 loop: CASSLFRLRQSVLNGANVLTF. Here the CDR3 DNA reads TGTGCCAGCAGCTTATTCAGACTACGTCAGTCGGTTTTAAATGGGGCCAACGTCCTGACTTTC.

In its sample, this clonotype was seen once. This CDR3 reads CASSLEPSPNTEAFF. The CDR3 DNA is TGTGCCAGCAGCTTAGAACCGTCGCCGAACACTGAAGCTTTCTTT. J is TRBJ1-1 and V is TRBV7-9, with no clear D. The CDR3 extends over 15 amino acids. Trimming took 1 base from V and 1 from J, leaving 10 bases between them. Germline CDR1 is SEHNR and CDR2 is FQNEAQ (reference sequence).

This clonotype was found a few times. V and J are TRBV6-6 and TRBJ2-1, with D maybe TRBD2 (6 bases). The germline V and J ends were trimmed by 2 bases and 9 bases, with 17 bases remaining between them. Germline lookup yields CDR1 MNHNY and CDR2 SVGAGI (reference sequence). The CDR3 sequence is 15 residues long. CDR3 bases: TGTGCCAGCAGTTACGGGGCGGGGAGTCGGCGTGAGCAGTTCTTC. Translation: CASSYGAGSRREQFF.

CDR3 in amino acids: CASRLGGLSTEAFF. The CDR3 region has the DNA TGTGCCAGCAGATTGGGCGGGCTTAGCACTGAAGCTTTCTTT. The chain links TRBV27 to TRBJ1-1; no clear D gene. The ends were cut back, 6 bases at V and 4 bases at J, with 15 bases in the middle. CDR3 length: 14 residues. Germline values: CDR1 MNHEY, CDR2 SMNVEV (reference sequence).

V and J are TRBV12-3 or TRBV12-4 and TRBJ2-2, with TRBD1 identical over 11 bases. The J segment lost 5 bases and the V segment lost 3 bases, leaving 5 bases of the junction unmatched. The CDR3 loop spans 16 amino acids. The CDR3 protein is CASSFRGTGGTGELFF. The DNA for the CDR3 is TGTGCCAGCAGTTTTCGTGGGACAGGGGGAACCGGGGAGCTGTTTTTT.

This clonotype was seen more than once but under ten times. V is TRBV6-5 and J is TRBJ2-6; 7 bases are shared with TRBD1. Looked up from germline, CDR1 is MNHEY and CDR2 is SVGAGI. V lost 6 bases and J lost 4; bases outside the gene matches: 9. The CDR3 consists of 16 residues. In DNA, the CDR3 is TGTGCCAGCAGCATCATCCCGGGACAGGGGGCCAACGTCCTGACTTTC. Protein: CASSIIPGQGANVLTF.

A few counts support this clonotype. The V and J genes are TRBV2 and TRBJ1-3; no reliable D call. Germline V lookup: CDR1 SNHLY, CDR2 FYNNEI. V was shortened by 1 base and J by 3 bases, with 7 bases between the two germline ends. The CDR3 totals 14 residues. The CDR3 region is CASSEGAGGNTIYF. Written as DNA, the CDR3 is TGTGCCAGCAGTGAAGGAGCAGGTGGAAACACCATATATTTT.

This clonotype appeared a few times. This chain links TRBV12-3 or TRBV12-4 with TRBJ2-3; D is uncertain. The CDR3 spans 15 residues. Trimming removed 6 bases from V and 1 base from J, with 14 bases in between. The CDR3 is CASRPLVPRTDTQYF. The DNA of the CDR3 is TGTGCCAGCAGACCGCTAGTGCCCCGCACAGATACGCAGTATTTT.

This clonotype was seen a handful of times. The V gene is TRBV24-1, the J gene TRBJ2-1, with 10 bases lining up with TRBD1. Trimming at V came to 3 bases and at J to 7 bases, leaving 11 bases not matched to a gene. CDR3 size: 17 residues. Germline V gives CDR1 KGHDR, CDR2 SFDVKD. The CDR3 loop reads CATSDHEGQGSANEQFF. In DNA, the CDR3 is TGTGCCACCAGTGATCATGAGGGACAGGGGAGTGCAAATGAGCAGTTCTTC.

The chain combines TRBV7-9 with TRBJ2-6; D is uncertain. The CDR3 sequence is 15 residues long. V shed 6 bases and J shed 4 bases, with 13 bases lying between them. Germline CDR1 reads SEHNR; CDR2 reads FQNEAQ (reference sequence). CDR3 protein: CASRWGDEGANVLTF. The CDR3 DNA follows: TGTGCCAGCAGGTGGGGTGATGAAGGGGCCAACGTCCTGACTTTC.

The rearrangement joins TRBV9 to TRBJ1-2; D is undetermined. CDR1 and CDR2 (germline): SGDLS, YYNGEE. The CDR3 consists of 13 residues. Trimming cost V 0 bases and J 2 bases, with 5 bases left between them. CDR3 nucleotide sequence: TGTGCCAGCAGCGTAGTCGGAAACTATGGCTACACCTTC. This encodes CASSVVGNYGYTF.

This clonotype was recorded a few times. The V gene is TRBV12-3 or TRBV12-4, the J gene TRBJ2-1; the match to TRBD2 covers 7 bases. The length of the CDR3 is 17 residues. J was trimmed by 3 bases and V by 4 bases; bases with no gene match: 12. This CDR3 is CASSSRKRERGYNEQFF. The CDR3 coding sequence is TGTGCCAGCAGTTCTCGGAAGCGGGAACGGGGCTACAATGAGCAGTTCTTC.

This clonotype was observed many times. CDR3 bases: TGCGCCAGCAGCCAAGGGGGAGGTTTAGGCACTGAAGCTTTCTTT. Amino acids: CASSQGGGLGTEAFF. The chain couples TRBV4-1 to TRBJ1-1, with no clear D. V lost 1 base and J 4 bases, leaving 13 bases between the germline ends. The V gene's germline CDR1 is MGHRA and CDR2 YSYEKL. The CDR3 has 15 residues.

The rearrangement joins TRBV12-3 or TRBV12-4 to TRBJ2-3, with 11 bases fitting TRBD2. The CDR3 is made up of 14 amino acids. V was clipped by 5 bases and J by 6 bases; unmatched bases: 4. CDR3: CASSQTSGGDTQYF. In DNA, the CDR3 is TGTGCCAGCAGTCAAACTAGCGGGGGTGATACGCAGTATTTT.